These 7 T cell receptor beta chains share one sample of origin, sequenced in a study of lymphopenia after photon versus proton radiotherapy. Assay used: immunoSEQ multiplex PCR; TCRdb lists only in-frame clones, some missing. This sample has around 160,000 clones, with 75% to 90% found just once. The sample was peripheral blood, taken from a patient treated with photon-based radiotherapy. These receptors originate from a middle-aged man with gastric cancer.

In this sample, this clone turned up once. The rearrangement links TRBV2 to TRBJ2-4; no reliable D call. Trimming stripped 7 bases from V and 2 bases from J, with 12 bases between. The CDR3 is 14 amino acids. Germline loops: CDR1 SNHLY, CDR2 FYNNEI. In nucleotides, the CDR3 is TGTGCCAGCATGAGCTCAGCAACCAAAAACATTCAGTACTTC. Protein sequence: CASMSSATKNIQYF.

The rearrangement joins TRBV10-3 to TRBJ1-4; D not resolved. V dropped 5 bases and J dropped 0 bases, with 7 bases sitting between them. There are 14 residues in the CDR3. Germline assignment: CDR1 ENHRY and CDR2 SYGVKD. The CDR3 spells CAISHTTTNEKLFF. The CDR3 nucleotides read TGTGCCATCAGTCACACCACAACTAATGAAAAACTGTTTTTT.

In nucleotides, the CDR3 is TGTGCCAGCAGCTCTCAGACAGAAAAGGGCTACACCTTC. This encodes CASSSQTEKGYTF. This chain joins TRBV13 and TRBJ1-2; D may be TRBD1 (5 bases). Deletions cut 4 bases from V and 8 bases from J, with 14 bases between. The CDR3 extends over 13 amino acids. From germline, CDR1 is PRHDT and CDR2 FYEKMQ (reference sequence).

The J gene is TRBJ2-7, the V gene TRBV5-8; 8 positions agree with TRBD1. Germline values: CDR1 SGHTS, CDR2 YDEGEE. V was pared by 3 bases and J by 4 bases, with 9 bases of the junction left unmatched. This CDR3 is 15 amino acids long. CDR3 in DNA: TGTGCCAGCAGCTCCGACAGGGGTCGAGGTTACGAGCAGTACTTC. Translation: CASSSDRGRGYEQYF. Using reference TRBV5-8 and TRBJ2-7 for the parts outside the CDR3, the full variable domain is EAGVTQSPTHLIKTRGQQATLRCSPISGHTSVYWYQQALGLGLQFLLWYDEGEERNRGNFPPRFSGRQFPNYSSELNVNALELEDSALYLCASSSDRGRGYEQYFGPGTRLTVT.

To note about this clone: The missing conserved phenylalanine or tryptophan at the end of this CDR3 makes a read error likely. Because the CDR3's place on the DNA is in doubt, the DNA is left out and the CDR3 is given as listed by TCRdb. The CDR3 spells CASSPPDVRVFL. The J gene is TRBJ2-7, the V gene TRBV28; the table assigns TRBD2, which was not confirmed against the DNA. With termini counted, the CDR3 has 12 amino acids. Germline CDR1 MDHEN, CDR2 SYDVKM.

This clone showed up just once. The chain combines TRBV29-1 with TRBJ2-1; 10 bases are shared with TRBD1. The CDR3 extends over 15 amino acids. Germline CDR1 SQVTM, CDR2 ANQGSEA. Trimming at V came to 7 bases and at J to 7 bases, leaving 13 bases not matched to a gene. The CDR3 bases are TGCAGCGCCTATGGTTGGGGACAGGGGACTAATGAGCAGTTCTTC. Translating gives CSAYGWGQGTNEQFF.

The chain couples TRBV6-4 to TRBJ2-2; perhaps TRBD1 as D (6 bases). The CDR3 loop spans 14 amino acids. V gave up 4 bases and J gave up 3 bases, with 9 bases separating them. Germline V gene data show CDR1 as MRHNA and CDR2 as SNTAGT. The CDR3 loop reads CASSVQGYTGELFF. CDR3 nucleotides: TGTGCCAGCAGTGTCCAGGGGTACACCGGGGAGCTGTTTTTT.